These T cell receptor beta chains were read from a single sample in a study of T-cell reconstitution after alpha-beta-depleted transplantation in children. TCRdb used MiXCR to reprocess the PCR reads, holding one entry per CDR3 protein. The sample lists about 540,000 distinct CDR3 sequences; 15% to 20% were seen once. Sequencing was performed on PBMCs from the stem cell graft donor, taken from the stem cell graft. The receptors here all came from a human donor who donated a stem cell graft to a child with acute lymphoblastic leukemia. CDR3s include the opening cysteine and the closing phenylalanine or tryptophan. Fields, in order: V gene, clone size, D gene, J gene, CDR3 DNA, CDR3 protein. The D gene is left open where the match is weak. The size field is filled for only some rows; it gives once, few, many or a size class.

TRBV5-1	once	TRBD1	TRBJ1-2	TGCGCCAGCAGCTCATGGGGACAGGGGAATGGCTACACCTTC	CASSSWGQGNGYTF
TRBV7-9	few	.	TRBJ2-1	TGTGCCACCACCGGGGGAACCTACAATGAGCAGTTCTTC	CATTGGTYNEQFF
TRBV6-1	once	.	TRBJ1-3	TGTGCCAGCAGTCGCCTGACAGGCCACTCTGGAAACACCATATATTTT	CASSRLTGHSGNTIYF
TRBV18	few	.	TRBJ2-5	TGTGCCAGCTCAAATCTTTTACTGGAGCAAGAGACCCAGTACTTC	CASSNLLLEQETQYF
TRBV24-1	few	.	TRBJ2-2	TGTGCCACCAGTGATTTCAGGGACACCTCGAACACCGGGGAGCTGTTTTTT	CATSDFRDTSNTGELFF
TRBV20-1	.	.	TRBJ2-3	TGCAGTGCTAGAGATCTGGTCAGATTCTCTAGCACAGATACGCAGTATTTT	CSARDLVRFSSTDTQYF
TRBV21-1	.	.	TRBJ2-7	TGTGCCAGCAGCAAAGGCGGGACGCCGCGACTAGCGGGAGTGTCCAACGAGCAGTACTTC	CASSKGGTPRLAGVSNEQYF
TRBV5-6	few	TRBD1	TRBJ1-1	TGTGCCAGCAGCTTAAGGACAGGTTGGGACACTGAAGCTTTCTTT	CASSLRTGWDTEAFF
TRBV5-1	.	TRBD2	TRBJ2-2	TGCGCCAGCAGCTTTTTGGCTAGCGGGATGACCGGGGAGCTGTTTTTT	CASSFLASGMTGELFF
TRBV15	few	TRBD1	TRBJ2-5	TGTGCCACCAGCAGAGATCTGACAGGGGGGCAAGAGACCCAGTACTTC	CATSRDLTGGQETQYF
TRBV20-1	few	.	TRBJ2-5	TGCAGTGCTCTTACAAAGGAGACCCAGTACTTC	CSALTKETQYF
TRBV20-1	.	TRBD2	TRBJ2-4	TGCAGTGCTAGCCTAGCGGGAGTCCGTGACATTCAGTACTTC	CSASLAGVRDIQYF
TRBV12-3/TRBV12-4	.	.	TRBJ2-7	TGTGCCAGCAGTTTAGAGGTCGGAACTTACTACGAGCAGTACTTC	CASSLEVGTYYEQYF
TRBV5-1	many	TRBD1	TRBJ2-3	TGCGCCAGCAGCTTCACAGGGGGGAGCACAGATACGCAGTATTTT	CASSFTGGSTDTQYF
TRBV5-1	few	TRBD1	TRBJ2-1	TGCGCCAGCAGCTTGGTGGGGACAGGCCAATCTTCGGGGCAGTTCTTC	CASSLVGTGQSSGQFF
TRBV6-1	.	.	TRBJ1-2	TGTGCCAGCAGTCCCGTGGGGGGGCCTAACTATGGCTACACCTTC	CASSPVGGPNYGYTF
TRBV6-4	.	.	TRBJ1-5	TGTGCCAGCAGTGACCAAGGCTTCGCTCAGCCCCAGCATTTT	CASSDQGFAQPQHF
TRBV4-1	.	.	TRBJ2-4	TGCGCCAGCAGCCAAACGAGTGGGCGATTAGCCAAAAACATTCAGTACTTC	CASSQTSGRLAKNIQYF
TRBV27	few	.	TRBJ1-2	TGTGCCAGCAGCCCAGGACGGGGTCAGGGCTACACCTTC	CASSPGRGQGYTF
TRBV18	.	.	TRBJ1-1	TGTGCCAGCTCACCAAAAATTCAGGGTGCTGAAGCTTTCTTT	CASSPKIQGAEAFF
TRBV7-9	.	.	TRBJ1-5	TGTGCCAGCAGCCCCGGACAGAACCCCAATCGGCCCCAGCATTTT	CASSPGQNPNRPQHF
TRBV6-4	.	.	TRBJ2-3	TGTGCCAGCAGTAGACTAGAAGCAGATACGCAGTATTTT	CASSRLEADTQYF
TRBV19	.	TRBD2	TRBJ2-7	TGTGCCAGTAGTATGGCGGGGACTAGTTACGAGCAGTACTTC	CASSMAGTSYEQYF
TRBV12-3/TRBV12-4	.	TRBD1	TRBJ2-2	TGTGCCAGCAGTGGGTGGGACAGGGGACTCACCGGGGAGCTGTTTTTT	CASSGWDRGLTGELFF
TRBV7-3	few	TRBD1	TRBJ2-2	TGTGCCAGCAGCCGACAGGGGGCGCAAATTACCGGGGAGCTGTTTTTT	CASSRQGAQITGELFF
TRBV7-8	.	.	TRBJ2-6	TGTGCCAGCAGGTCTGGGGCCAGCTGGGCCAACGTCCTGACTTTC	CASRSGASWANVLTF
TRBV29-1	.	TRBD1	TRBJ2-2	TGCAGCGTCCGGGACAGGGGGTCCGGCGGGGAGCTGTTTTTT	CSVRDRGSGGELFF
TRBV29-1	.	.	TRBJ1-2	TGCAGCGCCGTCCCGGACAGCGGTGAAGGGGGCTACACCTTC	CSAVPDSGEGGYTF
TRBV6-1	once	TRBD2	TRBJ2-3	TGTGCCAGCAGTCCGGGAGGACGACCTGGAGATGCGCAGTATTTT	CASSPGGRPGDAQYF
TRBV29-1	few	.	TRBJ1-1	TGCAGCTCCCACAGGGAGAACACTGAAGCTTTCTTT	CSSHRENTEAFF
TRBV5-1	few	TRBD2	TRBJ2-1	TGCGCCAGCAGCTTGGTAGCGGGACGGTCCTACAATGAGCAGTTCTTC	CASSLVAGRSYNEQFF
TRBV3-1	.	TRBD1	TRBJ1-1	TGTGCCAGCAGCCAAGGAGCACAGGGGGCCTCTGAAGCTTTCTTT	CASSQGAQGASEAFF
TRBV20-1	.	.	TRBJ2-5	TGCAGTGCTGACGACGAAACGGGGCTAGAGACCCAGTACTTC	CSADDETGLETQYF
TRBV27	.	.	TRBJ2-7	TGTGCCAGCAGTTACGGAGAGAAATACGAGCAGTACTTC	CASSYGEKYEQYF
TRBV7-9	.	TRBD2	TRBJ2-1	TGTGCCAGCACCTTAGCGGGAGCGAATGAGCAGTTCTTC	CASTLAGANEQFF
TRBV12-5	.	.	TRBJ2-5	TGTGCTAGTGGTTTGGTACGGGAGACCCAGTACTTC	CASGLVRETQYF
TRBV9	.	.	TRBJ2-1	TGTGCCAGCAGCGTGGGTCCCTTCTACAATGAGCAGTTCTTC	CASSVGPFYNEQFF
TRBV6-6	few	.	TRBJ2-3	TGTGCCAGCAGGCCGGGGGTTAATACGCAGTATTTT	CASRPGVNTQYF